The 14 T cell receptor beta chains reported below all come from one sample, sequenced in a study of T cells after posttransplantation cyclophosphamide. Assay: immunoSEQ multiplex PCR; the TCRdb copy retains only in-frame clones and omits some. The sample shows 30,000 to 50,000 clones, none of them appearing just once. Specimen: PBMCs. These receptors were obtained from a woman aged 45-65 years in good health and a related stem cell transplant donor.

This clone was detected ten times or more. The V gene is TRBV4-2, the J gene TRBJ2-6; 9 nucleotides align to TRBD1. The CDR3 runs 19 residues. Germline values: CDR1 LGHNA, CDR2 YNFKEQ. Trimming took 2 bases from V and 2 from J; bases not matched to a gene: 10. CDR3 amino acids: CASSQTGTGIRTGANVLTF. The CDR3 nucleotides read TGTGCCAGCAGCCAAACCGGGACAGGGATCAGAACTGGGGCCAACGTCCTGACTTTC.

This clone was seen a few times. The CDR3 sequence: CARDSSGANVLTF. CDR3 sequence (DNA): TGTGCCCGAGACAGTTCTGGGGCCAACGTCCTGACTTTC. The chain recombines TRBV30 with TRBJ2-6; TRBD1 is a possible D gene (5 bases). The germline gives CDR1 GTSNPN, CDR2 SVGIG (reference sequence). The CDR3 runs 13 residues. Trimming left V 8 bases short and J 1 base short, with 9 bases between.

This clone was counted ten times or more. V is TRBV5-1 and J is TRBJ2-7; D gene uncertain. Germline V CDR1 and CDR2: SGHRS, YFSETQ. The CDR3 runs to 13 residues. Trimming stripped 0 bases from V and 6 bases from J, with 10 bases between. CDR3 in amino acids: CASSLEAASEQYF. The CDR3 DNA reads as TGCGCCAGCAGCTTGGAAGCCGCTAGCGAGCAGTACTTC.

This clone occurred many times. V gene TRBV4-1 combines with J gene TRBJ1-1; D gene ambiguous. Trimming removed 1 base at V and 5 bases at J, with 11 bases between. The CDR3 length is 14 residues. CDR1 and CDR2 from the germline V gene are MGHRA and YSYEKL. CDR3 bases: TGCGCCAGCAGCCAAGGACAAGGTGGTACTGAAGCTTTCTTT. Translating gives CASSQGQGGTEAFF.

There are many counts of this clone. The chain is built from TRBV7-8 and TRBJ2-3; 10 bases match TRBD1. Germline CDR1 is SGHVS and CDR2 is FQNEAQ. This CDR3 has 16 amino acids. Germline trimming cut 1 base from V and 2 bases from J; bases unmatched to any gene: 3. The CDR3 sequence is CASSLVGTGATDTQYF. CDR3 coding DNA: TGTGCCAGCAGCTTAGTCGGGACAGGGGCCACAGATACGCAGTATTTT.

This clone was counted at least ten times. This chain links TRBV2 with TRBJ1-5, with TRBD1 matching 8 bases. Losses at the gene ends were 5 bases for V and 6 bases for J; bases not matched to a gene: 6. Germline CDR1 and CDR2: SNHLY and FYNNEI. The CDR3 runs 14 residues. In nucleotides, the CDR3 is TGTGCCAGCAGTCATGGGACAGGCGGTCAGCCCCAGCATTTT. Translated: CASSHGTGGQPQHF.

In this sample, this clone turned up a few times. The rearrangement uses TRBV7-2 and TRBJ2-5; 9 nucleotides align to TRBD2. V trimming: 3 bases; J trimming: 5 bases; junction bases outside the gene matches: 4. The CDR3 is made up of 14 amino acids. The germline CDR1 and CDR2 sequences are SGHTA and FQGNSA. The CDR3 region is CASSLGTSIETQYF. CDR3 in DNA: TGTGCCAGCAGCTTGGGGACTAGCATCGAGACCCAGTACTTC.

This clone was recorded a few times. V gene TRBV14 combines with J gene TRBJ2-7, with D perhaps TRBD1 (6 bases). Germline V CDR1 and CDR2: SGHDN, FVKESK. The CDR3 contains 16 residues. The germline V and J ends were trimmed by 6 bases and 0 bases, with 18 bases remaining between them. CDR3 sequence reads: CASSQTGQPSSYEQYF. The CDR3 region has the DNA TGTGCCAGCAGTCAGACGGGACAACCGAGCTCCTACGAGCAGTACTTC.

This clone was seen many times. The rearrangement uses TRBV5-1 and TRBJ2-7, with 10 bases matching TRBD1. CDR1 is SGHRS and CDR2 is YFSETQ in the germline V gene. Trimming removed 4 bases from V and 2 bases from J; junction bases left unmatched: 6. The length of the CDR3 is 15 residues. This chain's CDR3 is CASSLAGTGAYEQYF. The CDR3 DNA reads as TGCGCCAGCAGCCTGGCCGGGACAGGGGCCTACGAGCAGTACTTC. The complete variable domain, with remaining parts taken from reference TRBV5-1 and TRBJ2-7, reads KAGVTQTPRYLIKTRGQQVTLSCSPISGHRSVSWYQQTPGQGLQFLFEYFSETQRNKGNFPGRFSGRQFSNSRSEMNVSTLELGDSALYLCASSLAGTGAYEQYFGPGTRLTVT.

Many counts were recorded for this clone. The V and J genes are TRBV9 and TRBJ1-1; D uncertain. V lost 4 bases and J lost 1, with 11 bases in between. From germline, CDR1 is SGDLS and CDR2 YYNGEE. This CDR3 contains 14 residues. The CDR3 DNA reads as TGTGCCAGCAGCCCAAAGCCCCGGAACACTGAAGCTTTCTTT. Its translation is CASSPKPRNTEAFF.

This clone showed up many times. The chain carries TRBV2 and TRBJ2-5, with TRBD2 matching over 10 bases. Germline CDR1 is SNHLY and CDR2 is FYNNEI. Trimming at V came to 4 bases and at J to 5 bases, leaving 10 bases not matched to a gene. This CDR3 has 16 amino acids. The CDR3 nucleotides are TGTGCCAGCAGTGTCAGCGGGGGGGCGGTGCGCGAGACCCAGTACTTC. It translates to CASSVSGGAVRETQYF.

This clone has at least ten counts. The chain couples TRBV7-9 to TRBJ2-1; 7 nucleotides agree with TRBD1. The trim removed 5 bases at V and 2 bases at J, leaving 12 bases unmatched. Per germline, CDR1 SEHNR and CDR2 FQNEAQ (reference sequence). The length of the CDR3 is 17 residues. CDR3 protein: CASSAPGQLNPYNEQFF. DNA of the CDR3: TGTGCCAGCAGCGCCCCGGGACAGCTGAACCCCTACAATGAGCAGTTCTTC.

This clone was detected ten times or more. The CDR3: CSVAGGLNQPQHF. In nucleotides, the CDR3 is TGCAGCGTTGCAGGGGGCCTAAATCAGCCCCAGCATTTT. The chain employs TRBV29-1 and TRBJ1-5; 8 bases are a match to TRBD1. CDR1 is SQVTM and CDR2 is ANQGSEA in the germline V gene. This CDR3 spans 13 amino acids. V was pared by 4 bases and J by 4 bases, with 3 bases of the junction left unmatched.

In its sample, this clone was seen many times. The chain has TRBV10-1 and TRBJ2-1, with 9 bases lining up with TRBD1. J gave up 3 bases and V 3 bases, and 3 bases lay outside the gene matches. The CDR3 has 15 residues. Germline CDR1 and CDR2: WNHNN and SYGVQD (reference sequence). CDR3 nucleotide sequence: TGCGCCAGCAGTGACCCGGGACAGGGCTACAATGAGCAGTTCTTC. It translates to CASSDPGQGYNEQFF.